The 9 T cell receptor beta chains listed next were all sequenced from one sample in a study of monozygotic twins with cystic fibrosis. Data came from immunoSEQ multiplex PCR; TCRdb stores just in-frame clones and leaves some out. The profile shows about 23,000 clones, approximately 90% of them singletons. Material for sequencing was blood. Receptors were obtained from a girl aged 2 to 10 with cystic fibrosis.

This chain links TRBV6-5 with TRBJ2-3; D not resolved. The length of the CDR3 is 13 residues. The ends were cut back, 7 bases at V and 1 base at J, with 9 bases in the middle. The germline gives CDR1 MNHEY, CDR2 SVGAGI. In DNA form, the CDR3 reads TGTGCCAGCACCCCCCCGGGCACAGATACGCAGTATTTT. This gives the protein CASTPPGTDTQYF.

The genes are TRBV2 and TRBJ1-2, with D possibly matching TRBD1 (6 bases). Trimming pared 5 bases from V and 7 bases from J, leaving 14 bases between. CDR1 is SNHLY and CDR2 is FYNNEI in the germline V gene. The CDR3 consists of 13 residues. For the CDR3, the DNA is TGTGCCAGCAGTTTACCTACAGGGTCTGGCTACACCTTC. Protein product: CASSLPTGSGYTF.

V usage is TRBV27 and J usage is TRBJ1-2, with a tentative D call TRBD1 (6 bases). Trimming left V 0 bases short and J 6 bases short, with 11 bases between. Germline V gene lookup returns CDR1 MNHEY and CDR2 SMNVEV (reference sequence). The CDR3 is 14 amino acids. The CDR3 here is CASSLSPGTNGYTF. Here the CDR3 DNA reads TGTGCCAGCAGTTTATCGCCAGGGACAAATGGCTACACCTTC.

The rearrangement uses TRBV5-1 and TRBJ2-7, with D perhaps being TRBD1 or TRBD2 (7 bases each). This CDR3 has 15 amino acids. The V gene lost 4 bases and the J gene lost 2 bases, with 16 bases spanning the gap. Germline loops: CDR1 SGHRS, CDR2 YFSETQ. As DNA, the CDR3 is TGCGCCAGCAGCGCCTCAGGGGGGGTTGCCTACGAGCAGTACTTC. It codes for CASSASGGVAYEQYF.

This sequence joins TRBV4-3 and TRBJ2-1; 7 nucleotides line up with TRBD1. The germline V gene has CDR1 LGHNA and CDR2 YSLEER. The length of the CDR3 is 16 residues. Losses at the gene ends were 4 bases for V and 4 bases for J; bases not matched to a gene: 10. The CDR3, as DNA: TGCGCCAGCAGCCTCAACCCGGGACAGAGATACAATGAGCAGTTCTTC. Its protein is CASSLNPGQRYNEQFF.

The chain employs TRBV7-2 and TRBJ2-5; the match to TRBD1 covers 10 bases. J lost 2 bases, V lost 5 bases, and 5 bases had no gene match. Germline CDR1 and CDR2: SGHTA and FQGNSA. The CDR3 is 15 amino acids. As DNA, the CDR3 is TGTGCCAGCAGCCACCGGGACAGGGGTCAAGAGACCCAGTACTTC. The encoded protein is CASSHRDRGQETQYF.

The gene calls are TRBV27 and TRBJ2-2; tentatively, D is TRBD1 (6 bases). Trimming left V 1 base short and J 0 bases short, with 6 bases between. CDR1 MNHEY and CDR2 SMNVEV come from the germline V gene (reference sequence). There are 15 residues in the CDR3. The CDR3 DNA reads as TGTGCCAGCAGTTTATACAGGGCGAACACCGGGGAGCTGTTTTTT. Protein: CASSLYRANTGELFF.

V and J are TRBV5-6 and TRBJ2-7; 8 positions match TRBD1. The V gene end was trimmed by 1 base and the J gene end by 2 bases; junction bases not matched to a gene: 11. Germline CDR1 reads SGHDT; CDR2 reads YYEEEE. This CDR3 comprises 17 residues. CDR3 in amino acids: CASSLLAAWDRTYEQYF. CDR3 DNA sequence: TGTGCCAGCAGCTTGCTGGCCGCCTGGGACAGGACCTACGAGCAGTACTTC.

This chain links TRBV11-2 with TRBJ2-7, with 7 bases aligning to TRBD1. The V segment lost 4 bases and the J segment 3 bases; nucleotides outside the gene matches: 9. This CDR3 has 15 residues. Germline V gives CDR1 SGHAT, CDR2 FQNNGV. The CDR3 protein is CASSSPYRGHYEQYF. As DNA, the CDR3 is TGTGCCAGCAGCTCCCCCTACAGGGGTCACTACGAGCAGTACTTC.